The subject of this entry is one T cell receptor (beta chain). Its antigen is currently unknown. The data were taken from a study of response to subunit inactivated influenza vaccine. Germline CDR1 reads DFQATT; CDR2 reads SNEGSKA (reference sequence). V was clipped by 2 bases and J by 7 bases, with 12 bases between them. The CDR3 is 13 amino acids. MiXCR was run by TCRdb on the RT-PCR reads, yielding one entry per CDR3 protein. This sample has about 500,000 distinct CDR3 sequences, with about 17% found just once. Study-wide points: Researchers suggested that each seasonal influenza vaccination recruits few new T cells.

The chain has TRBV20-1 and TRBJ2-1; D may match TRBD1 or TRBD2 (5 bases each). The sequenced sample was CD4+ T cells sorted from PBMCs, obtained around 25 months after vaccination. The TCR was taken from a man aged 50-75 years who received an inactivated influenza vaccine. CDR3 amino acids: CSARFGTQNEQFF. The CDR3 bases are TGCAGTGCTAGATTCGGGACCCAGAATGAGCAGTTCTTC.